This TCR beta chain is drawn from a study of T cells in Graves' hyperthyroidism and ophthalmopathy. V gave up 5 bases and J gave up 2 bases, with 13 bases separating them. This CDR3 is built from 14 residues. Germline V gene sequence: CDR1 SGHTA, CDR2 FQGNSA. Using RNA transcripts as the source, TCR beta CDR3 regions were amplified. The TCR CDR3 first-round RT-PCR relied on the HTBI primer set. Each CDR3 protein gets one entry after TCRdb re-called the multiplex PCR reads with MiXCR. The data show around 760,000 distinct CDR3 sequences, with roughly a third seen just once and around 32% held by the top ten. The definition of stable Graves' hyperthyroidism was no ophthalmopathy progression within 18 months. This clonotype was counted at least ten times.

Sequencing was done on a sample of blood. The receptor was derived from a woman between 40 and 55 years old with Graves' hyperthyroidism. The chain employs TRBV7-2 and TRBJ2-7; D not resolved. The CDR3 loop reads CASSPAATTYEQYF. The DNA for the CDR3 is TGTGCCAGCAGCCCTGCGGCCACCACCTACGAGCAGTACTTC.